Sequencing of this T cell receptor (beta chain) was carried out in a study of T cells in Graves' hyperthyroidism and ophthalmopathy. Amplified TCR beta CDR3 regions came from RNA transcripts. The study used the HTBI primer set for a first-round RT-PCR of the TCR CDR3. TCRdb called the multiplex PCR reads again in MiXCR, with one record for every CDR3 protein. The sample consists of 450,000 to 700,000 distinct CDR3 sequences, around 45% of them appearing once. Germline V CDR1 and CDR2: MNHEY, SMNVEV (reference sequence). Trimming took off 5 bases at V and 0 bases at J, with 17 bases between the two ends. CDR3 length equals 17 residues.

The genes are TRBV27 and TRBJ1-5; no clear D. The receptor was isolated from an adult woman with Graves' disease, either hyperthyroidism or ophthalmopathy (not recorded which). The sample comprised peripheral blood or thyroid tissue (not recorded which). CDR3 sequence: CASSPANWVASNQPQHF. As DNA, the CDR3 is TGTGCCAGCAGTCCGGCCAACTGGGTGGCTAGCAATCAGCCCCAGCATTTT.